The 22 T cell receptor beta chains reported below all come from one sample, sequenced in a study of shared clonotypes between healthy human individuals. This table comes from immunoSEQ multiplex PCR, and its TCRdb copy is limited to in-frame clones, with some not included. The repertoire holds roughly 2,300,000 clones, with about nine tenths as singletons. Sequencing input: naive CD4+ T cells from PBMCs. Subset described: CD45RA+ positively selected. The receptors shown here come from a man younger than 35 in good health. Some clones in this sample may be carry-over from other donors' samples.

With regard to this clone: This same CDR3 is encoded by further DNA sequences in the sample. The chain is built from TRBV5-1 and TRBJ2-6; D is unresolved. Between the trimmed V and J ends, which lost 0 bases and 3 bases, there was a span of 10 bases. The V gene's germline CDR1 is SGHRS and CDR2 YFSETQ. This CDR3 region has 16 residues. This CDR3 is CASSLAAGSGANVLTF. The CDR3, as DNA: TGCGCCAGCAGCTTGGCGGCAGGCAGTGGGGCCAACGTCCTGACTTTC.

The chain is built from TRBV4-2 and TRBJ2-2, with a tentative D call TRBD2 (5 bases). Trimming left V 0 bases short and J 6 bases short, with 11 bases between. CDR1 is LGHNA, CDR2 YNFKEQ, per germline. CDR3 length equals 15 residues. The CDR3 loop reads CASSQDMTIPGELFF. CDR3 bases: TGTGCCAGCAGCCAAGATATGACTATCCCCGGGGAGCTGTTTTTT.

This chain connects TRBV9 to TRBJ2-2; 9 bases map to TRBD2. This CDR3 is built from 19 residues. V shed 4 bases, J shed 5 bases, and the junction held 18 bases outside the gene matches. CDR1 is SGDLS and CDR2 is YYNGEE in the germline V gene. The CDR3, as DNA: TGTGCCAGCAGCTCGAGGGGGACTAGCTCGCACACGCGGACCGGGGAGCTGTTTTTT. This translates into CASSSRGTSSHTRTGELFF. The complete variable domain, with remaining parts taken from reference TRBV9 and TRBJ2-2, reads DSGVTQTPKHLITATGQRVTLRCSPRSGDLSVYWYQQSLDQGLQFLIQYYNGEERAKGNILERFSAQQFPDLHSELNLSSLELGDSALYFCASSSRGTSSHTRTGELFFGEGSRLTVL.

The chain employs TRBV10-2 and TRBJ2-1; D assignment may be TRBD1 or TRBD2 (5 bases each). Looked up from germline, CDR1 is WSHSY and CDR2 is SAAADI. The CDR3 has 13 amino acids. V lost 2 bases to trimming and J lost 12 bases, with 14 bases between them. In nucleotides, the CDR3 is TGCGCCAGCAGTGAGCGGGACCGGGCCGGGCAGTTCTTC. The encoded protein is CASSERDRAGQFF.

This clone was detected a few times. J is TRBJ1-1 and V is TRBV14; a weak D match, TRBD1 (6 bases). The germline gives CDR1 SGHDN, CDR2 FVKESK. Trimming removed 5 bases from V and 5 bases from J, with 12 bases in between. This CDR3 is built from 13 residues. The CDR3 sequence is CASSKRGTTEAFF. The CDR3 DNA reads as TGTGCCAGCAGCAAGCGCGGGACAACTGAAGCTTTCTTT.

The chain links TRBV5-4 to TRBJ2-5; 8 bases are a match to TRBD2. The germline CDR1 and CDR2 sequences are SGHNT and YYREEE (reference sequence). J lost 6 bases, V lost 2 bases, and 12 bases had no gene match. CDR3 length: 16 amino acids. The CDR3 region is CASSLSGSGSTQTQYF. The CDR3 DNA reads TGTGCCAGCAGCTTAAGTGGCAGCGGGAGTACGCAGACCCAGTACTTC.

The genes are TRBV4-3 and TRBJ1-5, with D maybe TRBD1 (5 bases). V shed 0 bases and J shed 3 bases, with 12 bases lying between them. Germline CDR1 is LGHNA and CDR2 is YSLEER. The CDR3 is 16 residues long. This chain's CDR3 is CASSQDRRQSNQPQHF. The CDR3 nucleotides are TGCGCCAGCAGCCAAGATAGAAGACAGTCCAATCAGCCCCAGCATTTT.

Details on this clone: In the same sample, other DNA sequences code for this CDR3. CDR3: CASSPSGSGANVLTF. The CDR3 bases are TGCGCCAGCAGCCCCAGCGGGTCTGGGGCCAACGTCCTGACTTTC. The V gene is TRBV5-1, the J gene TRBJ2-6, with D maybe TRBD2 (6 bases). Looked up from germline, CDR1 is SGHRS and CDR2 is YFSETQ. V lost 4 bases to trimming and J lost 1 base, with 9 bases between them. CDR3 size: 15 residues.

The chain employs TRBV7-2 and TRBJ1-4; TRBD1 matches 7 bases. Per germline, CDR1 SGHTA and CDR2 FQGNSA. Trimming took 5 bases from V and 7 from J; bases not matched to a gene: 10. CDR3 length equals 15 residues. Here the CDR3 DNA reads TGTGCCAGCAGCCCCCAGGGAGGGGGCTCTGAAAAACTGTTTTTT. Protein: CASSPQGGGSEKLFF. The complete variable domain, with remaining parts taken from reference TRBV7-2 and TRBJ1-4, reads GAGVSQSPSNKVTEKGKDVELRCDPISGHTALYWYRQSLGQGLEFLIYFQGNSAPDKSGLPSDRFSAERTGGSVSTLTIQRTQQEDSAVYLCASSPQGGGSEKLFFGSGTQLSVL.

This rearrangement joins TRBV27 to TRBJ1-2, with a weak D call TRBD1 (6 bases). Germline V gene sequence: CDR1 MNHEY, CDR2 SMNVEV (reference sequence). There are 14 residues in the CDR3. The V gene lost 5 bases and the J gene lost 7 bases, with 17 bases spanning the gap. The CDR3 sequence: CASSAHTGSAGYTF. DNA for the CDR3: TGTGCCAGCAGTGCCCACACAGGGTCGGCTGGCTACACCTTC.

This rearrangement joins TRBV4-3 to TRBJ2-4; D is perhaps TRBD1 or TRBD2 (5 bases each). Germline V gene sequence: CDR1 LGHNA, CDR2 YSLEER. V gave up 0 bases and J gave up 13 bases, with 13 bases separating them. The CDR3 contains 13 residues. CDR3 amino acids: CASSQEGETTQYF. CDR3 nucleotide sequence: TGCGCCAGCAGCCAAGAGGGGGAAACTACACAGTACTTC.

The chain is built from TRBV18 and TRBJ2-5; D not certain. This CDR3 is 14 amino acids long. Germline lookup yields CDR1 KGHSH and CDR2 LQKENI. Between the trimmed V and J ends, which lost 2 bases and 2 bases, there was a span of 9 bases. Here the CDR3 reads CASSPVPSQETQYF. The CDR3 nucleotides are TGTGCCAGCTCACCAGTGCCATCACAAGAGACCCAGTACTTC.

This chain joins TRBV4-2 and TRBJ2-7, with TRBD2 matching 8 bases. CDR3 length: 15 amino acids. V gave up 2 bases and J gave up 0 bases; unmatched junction bases: 3. CDR1 LGHNA and CDR2 YNFKEQ come from the germline V gene. The CDR3 DNA is TGTGCCAGCAGCCAAATAGCGGGACCCTCCTACGAGCAGTACTTC. Protein product: CASSQIAGPSYEQYF.

J is TRBJ2-2 and V is TRBV2; 11 nucleotides agree with TRBD1. Per the germline V gene, CDR1 is SNHLY and CDR2 is FYNNEI. V dropped 7 bases and J dropped 3; count of bases not matched to a gene: 4. CDR3 length: 15 residues. The CDR3 is CASTRDRGYTGELFF. The CDR3 nucleotides are TGTGCCAGCACCCGGGACAGGGGGTACACCGGGGAGCTGTTTTTT.

V gene TRBV7-7 combines with J gene TRBJ1-6; D is ambiguous. V dropped 1 base and J dropped 0 bases, with 13 bases sitting between them. The length of the CDR3 is 18 residues. Germline lookup yields CDR1 SSHAT and CDR2 FNYEAQ (reference sequence). The CDR3 loop reads CASSLGEPLSSYNSPLHF. CDR3 nucleotide sequence: TGTGCCAGCAGCTTAGGCGAACCCTTGAGCTCCTATAATTCACCCCTCCACTTT.

The chain carries TRBV27 and TRBJ1-2; D is unresolved. Germline V gives CDR1 MNHEY, CDR2 SMNVEV (reference sequence). This CDR3 spans 16 amino acids. Trimming took 6 bases from V and 3 from J, leaving 20 bases between them. CDR3 sequence (DNA): TGTGCCAGCAGAAGTTCAGAGAAAGGTTGTGACTATGGCTACACCTTC. Translated, it gives CASRSSEKGCDYGYTF.

This clone was seen a few times. Other DNA sequences in the same sample also yield this CDR3. The J gene is TRBJ1-1, the V gene TRBV6-1; D not certain. CDR1 is MNHNS and CDR2 is SASEGT in the germline V gene. This CDR3 is 11 amino acids long. Trimming removed 6 bases at V and 2 bases at J, with 4 bases between. The CDR3 is CASSVNTEAFF. CDR3 DNA sequence: TGTGCCAGCAGCGTAAACACTGAAGCTTTCTTT.

The chain recombines TRBV7-3 with TRBJ2-2, with a weak D call TRBD1 (5 bases). The CDR3 covers 13 residues. V gave up 6 bases and J gave up 0 bases, with 5 bases separating them. From germline, CDR1 is SGHTA and CDR2 FQGTGA. For the CDR3, the DNA is TGTGCCAGCAGGACAGCGAACACCGGGGAGCTGTTTTTT. Protein sequence: CASRTANTGELFF.

This chain uses TRBV2 with TRBJ1-5; D is possibly TRBD1 (6 bases). CDR3 size: 14 residues. Germline values: CDR1 SNHLY, CDR2 FYNNEI. The ends were cut back, 8 bases at V and 5 bases at J, with 16 bases in the middle. The CDR3 reads CASGSLSGDQPQHF. CDR3 nucleotide sequence: TGTGCCAGCGGGTCTCTATCAGGGGATCAGCCCCAGCATTTT. Drawing the rest from reference TRBV2 and TRBJ1-5, the complete variable domain is EPEVTQTPSHQVTQMGQEVILRCVPISNHLYFYWYRQILGQKVEFLVSFYNNEISEKSEIFDDQFSVERPDGSNFTLKIRSTKLEDSAMYFCASGSLSGDQPQHFGDGTRLSIL.

The rearrangement uses TRBV7-6 and TRBJ2-7; maybe TRBD1 (5 bases). V lost 2 bases to trimming and J lost 6 bases, with 8 bases between them. Germline V CDR1 and CDR2: SGHVS, FNYEAQ. This CDR3 is built from 12 residues. The CDR3 coding sequence is TGTGCCAGCAGCTTACAGGGCGGCGAGCAGTACTTC. Its protein is CASSLQGGEQYF.

The chain is built from TRBV11-2 and TRBJ1-1; D is ambiguous. Trimming cost V 4 bases and J 5 bases, with 11 bases left between them. Germline values: CDR1 SGHAT, CDR2 FQNNGV. The CDR3 is made up of 13 amino acids. Here the CDR3 reads CASSSGVGTEAFF. The CDR3 DNA sequence: TGTGCCAGCAGCTCCGGGGTAGGGACTGAAGCTTTCTTT. Full variable domain (remainder filled in from reference TRBV11-2 and TRBJ1-1): EAGVAQSPRYKIIEKRQSVAFWCNPISGHATLYWYQQILGQGPKLLIQFQNNGVVDDSQLPKDRFSAERLKGVDSTLKIQPAKLEDSAVYLCASSSGVGTEAFFGQGTRLTVV.

The V and J genes are TRBV5-1 and TRBJ2-1; maybe TRBD2 (6 bases). Trimming left V 4 bases short and J 0 bases short, with 20 bases between. Per the germline V gene, CDR1 is SGHRS and CDR2 is YFSETQ. This CDR3 comprises 18 residues. CDR3: CASSLLGAGPPSYNEQFF. The CDR3 DNA is TGCGCCAGCAGCCTCCTGGGAGCGGGCCCCCCCTCCTACAATGAGCAGTTCTTC.